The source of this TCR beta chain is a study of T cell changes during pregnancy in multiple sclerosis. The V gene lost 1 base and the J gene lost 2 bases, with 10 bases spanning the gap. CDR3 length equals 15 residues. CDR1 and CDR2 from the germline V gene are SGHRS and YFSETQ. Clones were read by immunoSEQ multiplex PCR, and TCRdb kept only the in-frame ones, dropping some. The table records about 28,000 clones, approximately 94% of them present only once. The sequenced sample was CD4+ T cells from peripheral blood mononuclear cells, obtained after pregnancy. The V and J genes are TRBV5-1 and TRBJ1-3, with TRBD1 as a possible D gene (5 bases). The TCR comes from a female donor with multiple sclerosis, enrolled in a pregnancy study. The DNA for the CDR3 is TGCGCCAGCAGCTTGACGGGGGTAACTGGAAACACCATATATTTT. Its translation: CASSLTGVTGNTIYF. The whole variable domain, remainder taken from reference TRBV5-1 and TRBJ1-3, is KAGVTQTPRYLIKTRGQQVTLSCSPISGHRSVSWYQQTPGQGLQFLFEYFSETQRNKGNFPGRFSGRQFSNSRSEMNVSTLELGDSALYLCASSLTGVTGNTIYFGEGSWLTVV.